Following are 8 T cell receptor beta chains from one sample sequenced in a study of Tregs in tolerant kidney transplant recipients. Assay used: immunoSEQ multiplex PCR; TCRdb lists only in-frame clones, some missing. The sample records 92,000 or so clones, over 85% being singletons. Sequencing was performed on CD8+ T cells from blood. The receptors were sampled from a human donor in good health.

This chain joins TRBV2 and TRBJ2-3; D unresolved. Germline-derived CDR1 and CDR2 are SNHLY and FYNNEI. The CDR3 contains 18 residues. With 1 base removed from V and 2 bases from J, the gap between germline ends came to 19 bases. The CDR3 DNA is TGTGCCAGCAGTGAAGGACCCGAGGCCACTCGGGCCACAGATACGCAGTATTTT. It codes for CASSEGPEATRATDTQYF.

The CDR3 nucleotides are TGTGCCACCAGCAGAGATGAAGTAGATACGCAGTATTTT. This codes for CATSRDEVDTQYF. V gene TRBV15 combines with J gene TRBJ2-3; D is unresolved. The CDR3 covers 13 residues. Germline CDR1 LNHNV, CDR2 YYDKDF (reference sequence). V was cut by 0 bases and J by 5 bases, with 6 bases left in between.

CDR3: CASSFLAGGYEQFF. The CDR3 DNA reads TGTGCCAGCAGTTTCCTAGCGGGAGGGTATGAGCAGTTCTTC. The chain couples TRBV6-5 to TRBJ2-1; 12 bases align to TRBD2. V shed 4 bases, J shed 8 bases, and the junction held 3 bases outside the gene matches. This CDR3 is 14 amino acids long. Germline CDR1 MNHEY, CDR2 SVGAGI.

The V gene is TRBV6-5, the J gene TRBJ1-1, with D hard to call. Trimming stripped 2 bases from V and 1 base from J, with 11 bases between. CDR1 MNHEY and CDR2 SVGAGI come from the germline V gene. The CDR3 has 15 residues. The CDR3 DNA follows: TGTGCCAGCAGTTACCGGGAGGGCCGGAACACTGAAGCTTTCTTT. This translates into CASSYREGRNTEAFF.

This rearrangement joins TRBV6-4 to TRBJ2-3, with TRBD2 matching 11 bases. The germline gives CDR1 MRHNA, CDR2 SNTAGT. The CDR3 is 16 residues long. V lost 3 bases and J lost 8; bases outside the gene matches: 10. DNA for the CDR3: TGTGCCAGCAGTGAACTAGCGGGGGTCCCGCGGGGTACGCAGTATTTT. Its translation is CASSELAGVPRGTQYF.

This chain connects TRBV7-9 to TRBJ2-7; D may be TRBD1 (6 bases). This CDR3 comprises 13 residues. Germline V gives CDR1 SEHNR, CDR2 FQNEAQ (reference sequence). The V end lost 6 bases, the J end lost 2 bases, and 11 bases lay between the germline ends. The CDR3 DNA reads TGTGCCAGCAGACCCGGACAGACCTACGAGCAGTACTTC. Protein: CASRPGQTYEQYF.

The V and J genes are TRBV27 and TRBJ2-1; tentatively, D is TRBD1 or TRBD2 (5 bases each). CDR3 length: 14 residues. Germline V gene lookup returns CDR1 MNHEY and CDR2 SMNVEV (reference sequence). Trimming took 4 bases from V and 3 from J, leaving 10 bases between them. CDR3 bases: TGTGCCAGCAGTTGGGGACCAGTCTACAATGAGCAGTTCTTC. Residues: CASSWGPVYNEQFF.

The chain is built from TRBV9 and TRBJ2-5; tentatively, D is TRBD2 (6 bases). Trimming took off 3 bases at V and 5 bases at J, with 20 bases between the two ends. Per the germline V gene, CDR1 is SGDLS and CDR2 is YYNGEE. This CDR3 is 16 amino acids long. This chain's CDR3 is CASSDGNWGRIETQYF. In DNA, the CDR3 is TGTGCCAGCAGCGATGGAAATTGGGGGAGGATCGAGACCCAGTACTTC.